The sequence of this TCR beta chain was determined in a study of blood T cell repertoires in COVID-19. Here immunoSEQ multiplex PCR was the method, and the copy in TCRdb shows in-frame clones only, minus some. The sample carries a few hundred thousand clones, approximately 91% recorded once. Sequencing was carried out using PBMCs or T cells enriched from blood (not recorded which). This TCR was recovered from a young woman who had been exposed to COVID-19.

The CDR3 DNA is TGTGCCAGCAACTTTCAGCCCCAGCATTTT. Translating gives CASNFQPQHF. The chain joins TRBV28 to TRBJ1-5, with no clear D. With 7 bases removed from V and 6 bases from J, the gap between germline ends came to 4 bases. Germline V gene sequence: CDR1 MDHEN, CDR2 SYDVKM. CDR3 length: 10 amino acids.